The following is a T cell receptor beta chain sequence with its context. Antigen specificity is unknown. Sequenced material consisted of expressed TCRB transcripts (all of the isolated RNA was reverse transcribed). Using immunoSEQ multiplex PCR, the repertoire was profiled, and TCRdb retains in-frame clones only, with some absent. The table lists 400,000 to 550,000 clones, roughly 11% of them singletons. This entry comes from a study of beta chain features in type 1 diabetes. Background on the study: Sorted cells examined across all samples numbered more than 100 million.

Trimming removed 8 bases from V and 4 bases from J; junction bases left unmatched: 0. This CDR3 region has 11 residues. CDR1 and CDR2 from the germline V gene are SGHTA and FQGNSA. CD45RO/CCR7/CD25/CD127/CD95/CD27 staining was used to isolate CD4+ naive, central memory, regulatory and stem cell-like memory cells by sorting. Findings of the study overall: TCRB CDR3 length was moderately but significantly reduced in all four CD4+ subsets of Type 1 diabetes patients. TCRB repertoires of naive, central memory and Treg cells appeared more similar among patients than among healthy donors.

Sequencing was performed on naive CD4+ T cells from blood. The TCR sequence derives from a woman in her late teens or twenties in good health. This chain links TRBV7-2 with TRBJ1-1, with 8 bases fitting TRBD1. The CDR3 here is CASDRGTEAFF. As DNA, the CDR3 is TGTGCCAGCGACAGGGGCACTGAAGCTTTCTTT.